These 7 T cell receptor beta chains came from one sample sequenced in a study of regulatory T cells in long-lasting Graves disease. Time point denoted: newly diagnosed GD, antithyroid drugs for less than 3 months. PBMC-extracted RNA yielded the TCR library. Building of the TCR beta libraries involved iRepertoire HTBI primers and Arm-PCR of CDR3 regions. TCRdb re-called the multiplex PCR reads with MiXCR, one entry per CDR3 protein. Here the sample spans around 500,000 distinct CDR3 sequences, roughly 14% being singletons. These data were also reused for a study on T cells in Graves' hyperthyroidism and ophthalmopathy.

The material sequenced was peripheral blood mononuclear cells (PBMCs), taken at new diagnosis, from a patient treated with antithyroid drugs. Every receptor here comes from a man aged 25 to 40 with Graves disease.

This clonotype was picked up many times. This chain links TRBV7-9 with TRBJ1-1; possible D gene TRBD1, 6 bases. The CDR3 is 13 residues long. Germline CDR1 reads SEHNR; CDR2 reads FQNEAQ (reference sequence). V lost 7 bases, J lost 1 base, and 10 bases lay in between. The CDR3 DNA sequence: TGTGCCAGCATATCGGACAGGAACACTGAAGCTTTCTTT. It is translated as CASISDRNTEAFF.

This clonotype was found many times. This chain uses TRBV2 with TRBJ2-3, with 8 bases matching TRBD1. With 7 bases clipped from V and 5 bases from J, the junction kept 14 bases outside the gene matches. The CDR3 runs 16 residues. Germline V gene sequence: CDR1 SNHLY, CDR2 FYNNEI. CDR3 sequence (DNA): TGTGCCAGCAAGCCGTCAGGGGGCTTATTGGGAGATACGCAGTATTTT. It translates to CASKPSGGLLGDTQYF.

This clonotype was detected many times. V is TRBV10-3 and J is TRBJ2-7, with TRBD2 matching 10 bases. V dropped 5 bases and J dropped 6; count of bases not matched to a gene: 10. The CDR3 sequence is 15 residues long. Germline V gene lookup returns CDR1 ENHRY and CDR2 SYGVKD. The CDR3 here is CAISIAGGAEAEQYF. In DNA, the CDR3 is TGTGCCATCAGTATAGCGGGGGGAGCAGAGGCCGAGCAGTACTTC.

The CDR3 spells CSVGLAGVDEQFF. The CDR3 coding sequence is TGCAGCGTGGGGCTAGCGGGAGTGGATGAGCAGTTCTTC. The chain links TRBV29-1 to TRBJ2-1; 10 bases line up with TRBD2. The length of the CDR3 is 13 residues. Germline trimming cut 6 bases from V and 8 bases from J; bases unmatched to any gene: 7. Germline V gives CDR1 SQVTM, CDR2 ANQGSEA.

Many counts were recorded for this clonotype. The junction shows a germline mismatch at one end, possibly a read error. CDR3: CASSDDSYGLQHF. CDR3 nucleotides: TGTGCCAGCAGTGACGACAGTTATGGGTTACAGCACTTC. The chain links TRBV6-4 to TRBJ2-5, with D possibly being TRBD1 (5 bases). The CDR3 extends over 13 amino acids. Germline V gene data show CDR1 as MRHNA and CDR2 as SNTAGT.

The table lists this clonotype with a few counts. The chain is built from TRBV7-2 and TRBJ2-2; TRBD1 matches at 8 bases. The germline gives CDR1 SGHTA, CDR2 FQGNSA. The CDR3 is 17 amino acids. J was trimmed by 1 base and V by 5 bases; bases with no gene match: 9. CDR3 amino acids: CASSPRDRFLNTGELFF. CDR3 coding DNA: TGTGCCAGCAGCCCCCGGGACAGGTTTCTGAACACCGGGGAGCTGTTTTTT.

There are many counts of this clonotype. The V and J genes are TRBV28 and TRBJ2-7, with 7 bases fitting TRBD2. Germline assignment: CDR1 MDHEN and CDR2 SYDVKM. The CDR3 is made up of 14 amino acids. The V segment lost 4 bases and the J segment 1 base; nucleotides outside the gene matches: 4. In DNA, the CDR3 is TGTGCCAGCAGTTGGGGGGGAGGATCCTACGAGCAGTACTTC. Its protein product is CASSWGGGSYEQYF.